This T cell receptor (beta chain) was sequenced in a study of blood T cells in healthy people across ages. Only a few counts were recorded for this clonotype. A second PCR of about 7 to 12 cycles used a sample-barcoded 5' primer and a J-beta primer mix. TCRdb processed the 5' RACE reads anew with MiXCR; each CDR3 protein has one entry. This sample has about 640,000 distinct CDR3 sequences, with under 70% found just once. The germline gives CDR1 SGHRS, CDR2 YFSETQ. Trimming cost V 3 bases and J 7 bases, with 14 bases left between them. This CDR3 has 14 residues. V usage is TRBV5-1 and J usage is TRBJ2-1; D may be TRBD1 or TRBD2 (6 bases each). The receptor comes from a man between 60 and 75 years old in good health. The sample taken for sequencing was blood. CDR3 protein: CASSSGDQGNEQFF. The CDR3 DNA follows: TGCGCCAGCAGCTCGGGGGACCAGGGGAATGAGCAGTTCTTC.